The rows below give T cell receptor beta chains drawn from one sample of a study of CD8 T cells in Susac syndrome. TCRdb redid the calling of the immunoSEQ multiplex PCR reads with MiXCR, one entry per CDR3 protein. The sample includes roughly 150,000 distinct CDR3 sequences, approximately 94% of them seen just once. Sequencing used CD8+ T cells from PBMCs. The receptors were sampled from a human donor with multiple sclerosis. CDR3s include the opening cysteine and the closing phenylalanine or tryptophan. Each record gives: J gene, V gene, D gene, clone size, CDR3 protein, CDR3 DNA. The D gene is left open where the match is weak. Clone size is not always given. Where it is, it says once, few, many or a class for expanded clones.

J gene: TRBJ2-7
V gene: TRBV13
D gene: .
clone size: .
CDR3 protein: CASTPGTSYEQYF
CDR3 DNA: TGTGCCAGCACCCCAGGGACGTCCTACGAGCAGTACTTC

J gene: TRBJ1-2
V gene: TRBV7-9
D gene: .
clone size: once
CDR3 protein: CASSPGVGYTF
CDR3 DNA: TGTGCCAGCAGCCCGGGCGTCGGCTACACCTTC

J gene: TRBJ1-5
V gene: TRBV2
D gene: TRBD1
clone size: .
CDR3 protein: CASSEKFGDRDNQPQHF
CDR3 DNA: TGTGCCAGCAGTGAAAAGTTCGGGGACAGGGACAATCAGCCCCAGCATTTT

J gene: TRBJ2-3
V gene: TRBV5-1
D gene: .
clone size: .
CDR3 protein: CASSAYSTDTQYF
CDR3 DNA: TGCGCCAGCAGCGCTTACTCCACAGATACGCAGTATTTT

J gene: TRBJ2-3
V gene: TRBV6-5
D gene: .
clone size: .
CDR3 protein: CASSYSTHTQYF
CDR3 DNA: TGTGCCAGCAGTTATTCAACACATACGCAGTATTTT

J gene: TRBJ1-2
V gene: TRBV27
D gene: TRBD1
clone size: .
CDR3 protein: CASSLSQGVYGYTF
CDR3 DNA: TGTGCCAGCAGTTTGAGTCAGGGGGTCTATGGCTACACCTTC

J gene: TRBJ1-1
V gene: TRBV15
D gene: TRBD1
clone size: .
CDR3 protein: CATSRQTGRSTEAFF
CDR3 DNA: TGTGCCACCAGCAGACAGACAGGGCGTAGCACTGAAGCTTTCTTT

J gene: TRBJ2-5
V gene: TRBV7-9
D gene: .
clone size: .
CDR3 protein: CASSFLRYVQETQYF
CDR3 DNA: TGTGCCAGCAGCTTTCTGCGGTACGTTCAAGAGACCCAGTACTTC

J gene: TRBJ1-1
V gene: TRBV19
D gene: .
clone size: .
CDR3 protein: CASSTKQMNTEAFF
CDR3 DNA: TGTGCCAGTAGTACTAAACAAATGAACACTGAAGCTTTCTTT

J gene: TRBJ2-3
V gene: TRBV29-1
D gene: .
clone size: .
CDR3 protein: CSVAPSTDTQYF
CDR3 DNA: TGCAGCGTTGCCCCTTCCACAGATACGCAGTATTTT

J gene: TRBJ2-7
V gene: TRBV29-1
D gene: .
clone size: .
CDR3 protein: CSVDAEESYEQYF
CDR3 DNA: TGCAGCGTTGACGCAGAGGAATCCTACGAGCAGTACTTC

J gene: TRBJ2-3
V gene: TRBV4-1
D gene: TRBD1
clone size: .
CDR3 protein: CASSQNRGKTQYF
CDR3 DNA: TGCGCCAGCAGCCAAAACAGGGGGAAGACGCAGTATTTT

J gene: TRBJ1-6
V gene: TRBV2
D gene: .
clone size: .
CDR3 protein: CASTLRQGKSPLHF
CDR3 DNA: TGTGCCAGCACCCTGAGGCAGGGGAAATCACCCCTCCACTTT

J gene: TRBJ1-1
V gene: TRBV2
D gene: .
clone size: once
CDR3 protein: CASWKGMNTEAFF
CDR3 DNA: TGTGCCAGCTGGAAGGGAATGAACACTGAAGCTTTCTTT

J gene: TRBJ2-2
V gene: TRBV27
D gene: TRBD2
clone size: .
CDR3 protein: CASRTQSGGAGELFF
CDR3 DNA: TGTGCCAGCAGGACACAAAGCGGGGGGGCCGGGGAGCTGTTTTTT

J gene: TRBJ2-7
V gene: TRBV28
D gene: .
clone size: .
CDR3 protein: CASSGTRSYEQYF
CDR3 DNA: TGTGCCAGCAGCGGGACACGCTCCTACGAGCAGTACTTC

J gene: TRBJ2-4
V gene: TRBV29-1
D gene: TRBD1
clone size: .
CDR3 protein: CSVSGGDPPNIQYF
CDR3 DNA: TGCAGCGTCTCAGGGGGCGACCCACCAAACATTCAGTACTTC

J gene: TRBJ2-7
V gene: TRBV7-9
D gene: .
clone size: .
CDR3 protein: CASSLEAGSGYF
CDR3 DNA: TGTGCCAGCAGCTTAGAGGCGGGGTCAGGGTACTTC

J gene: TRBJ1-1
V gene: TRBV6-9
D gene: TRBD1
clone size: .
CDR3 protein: CASVSLRGPSVNTEAFF
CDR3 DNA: TGTGCCAGCGTGTCCCTCAGGGGGCCATCGGTGAACACTGAAGCTTTCTTT

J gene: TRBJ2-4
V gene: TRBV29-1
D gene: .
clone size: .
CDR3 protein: CSVEDRGLAKNIQYF
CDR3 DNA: TGCAGCGTTGAAGATAGGGGCTTAGCCAAAAACATTCAGTACTTC

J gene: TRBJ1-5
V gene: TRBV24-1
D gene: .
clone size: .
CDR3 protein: CATSGPRSNQPQHF
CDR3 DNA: TGTGCCACCAGTGGGCCAAGAAGCAATCAGCCCCAGCATTTT

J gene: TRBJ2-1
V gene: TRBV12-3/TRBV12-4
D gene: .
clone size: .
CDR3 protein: CAIERLNEQFF
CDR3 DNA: TGTGCCATCGAACGTTTAAATGAGCAGTTCTTC

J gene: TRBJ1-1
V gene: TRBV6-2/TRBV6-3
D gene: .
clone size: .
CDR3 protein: CASSYPPGTEAFF
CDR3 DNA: TGTGCCAGCAGTTACCCTCCGGGGACTGAAGCTTTCTTT

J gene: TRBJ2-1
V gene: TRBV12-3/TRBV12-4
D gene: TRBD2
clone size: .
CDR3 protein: CASSPGTSGGYNEQFF
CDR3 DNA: TGTGCCAGCAGTCCCGGGACTAGCGGGGGTTACAATGAGCAGTTCTTC

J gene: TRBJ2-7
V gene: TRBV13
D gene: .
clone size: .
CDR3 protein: CASSFRGRLPYEQYF
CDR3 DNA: TGTGCCAGCAGCTTTCGTGGCCGTCTCCCCTACGAGCAGTACTTC

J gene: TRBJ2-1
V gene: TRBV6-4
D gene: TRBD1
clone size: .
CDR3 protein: CASSDLGTGKNEQFF
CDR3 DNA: TGTGCCAGCAGTGACTTGGGGACAGGGAAAAATGAGCAGTTCTTC